This TCR beta chain appears in the sequencing data of a study of blood T cell repertoires in COVID-19. Profiling relied on immunoSEQ multiplex PCR, and the TCRdb table lists in-frame clones only, not all of them. The sample includes roughly 240,000 clones, approximately 83% of them seen just once. Participant ages covered about 18 to 100 years across around 25 US areas. The germline V gene has CDR1 SGHTA and CDR2 FQGNSA. V lost 5 bases, J lost 7 bases, and 9 bases stayed unmatched. The CDR3 covers 15 residues. J is TRBJ2-2 and V is TRBV7-2, with TRBD1 matching over 8 bases. The origin of this receptor is a woman aged 40 to 49 who had been exposed to COVID-19. Material: PBMCs or T cells enriched from blood (not recorded which). CDR3 sequence: CASSTRQGSGGELFF. The CDR3 DNA reads as TGTGCCAGCAGCACCCGACAGGGGTCGGGCGGGGAGCTGTTTTTT.